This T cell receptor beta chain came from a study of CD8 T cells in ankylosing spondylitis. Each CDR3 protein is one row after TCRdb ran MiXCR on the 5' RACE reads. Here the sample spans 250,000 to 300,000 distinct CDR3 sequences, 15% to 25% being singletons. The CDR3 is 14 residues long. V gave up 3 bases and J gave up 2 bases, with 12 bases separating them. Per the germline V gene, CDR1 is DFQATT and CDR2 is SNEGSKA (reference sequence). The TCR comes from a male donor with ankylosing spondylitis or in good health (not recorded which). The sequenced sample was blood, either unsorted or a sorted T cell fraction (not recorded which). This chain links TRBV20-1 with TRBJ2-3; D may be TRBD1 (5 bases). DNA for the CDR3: TGCAGTGCTAGCTTGGACACTCACACAGATACGCAGTATTTT. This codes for CSASLDTHTDTQYF.